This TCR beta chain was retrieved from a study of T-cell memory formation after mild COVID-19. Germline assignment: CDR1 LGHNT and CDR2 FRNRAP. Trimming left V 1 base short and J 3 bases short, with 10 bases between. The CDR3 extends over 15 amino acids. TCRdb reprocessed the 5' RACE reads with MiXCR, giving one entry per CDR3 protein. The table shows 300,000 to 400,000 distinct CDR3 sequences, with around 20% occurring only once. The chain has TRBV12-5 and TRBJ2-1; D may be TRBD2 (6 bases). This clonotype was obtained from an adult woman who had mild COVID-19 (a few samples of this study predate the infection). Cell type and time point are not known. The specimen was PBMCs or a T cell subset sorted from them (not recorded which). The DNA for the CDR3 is TGTGCTAGTGGTTTGGGACTAGGGAGCTACAATGAGCAGTTCTTC. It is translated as CASGLGLGSYNEQFF.